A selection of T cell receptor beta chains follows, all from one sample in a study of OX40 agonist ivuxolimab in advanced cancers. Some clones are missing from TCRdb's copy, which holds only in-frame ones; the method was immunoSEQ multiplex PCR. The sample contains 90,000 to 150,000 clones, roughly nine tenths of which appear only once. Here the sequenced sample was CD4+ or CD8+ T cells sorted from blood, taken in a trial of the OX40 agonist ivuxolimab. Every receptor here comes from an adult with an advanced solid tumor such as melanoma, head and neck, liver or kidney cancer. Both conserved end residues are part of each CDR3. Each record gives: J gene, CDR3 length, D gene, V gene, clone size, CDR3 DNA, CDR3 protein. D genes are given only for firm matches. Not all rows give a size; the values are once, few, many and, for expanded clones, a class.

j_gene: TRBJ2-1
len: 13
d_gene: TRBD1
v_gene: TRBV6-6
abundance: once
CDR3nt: TGTGCCAGCAGTACACAGGGGGCGTATGAGCAGTTCTTC
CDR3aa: CASSTQGAYEQFF

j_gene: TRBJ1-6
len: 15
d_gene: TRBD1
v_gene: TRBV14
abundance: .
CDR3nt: TGTGCCAGCAGCCCTCGGACAGGGGTGAATTCACCCCTCCACTTT
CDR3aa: CASSPRTGVNSPLHF

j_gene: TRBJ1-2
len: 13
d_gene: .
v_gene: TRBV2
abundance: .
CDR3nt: TGTGCCAGCAGAAACACAGGGAACTATGGCTACACCTTC
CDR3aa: CASRNTGNYGYTF

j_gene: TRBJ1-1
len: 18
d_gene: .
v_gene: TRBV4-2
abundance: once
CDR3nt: TGTGCCAGCAGCCCTACCCTGGACGGCAAATACATGAACACTGAAGCTTTCTTT
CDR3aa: CASSPTLDGKYMNTEAFF

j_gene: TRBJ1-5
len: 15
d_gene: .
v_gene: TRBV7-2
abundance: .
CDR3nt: TGTGCCAGCAGCTTAGGTAGGCAGCCTAATCAGCCCCAGCATTTT
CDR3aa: CASSLGRQPNQPQHF

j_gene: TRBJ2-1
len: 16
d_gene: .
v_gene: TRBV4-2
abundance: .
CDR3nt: TGTGCCAGCAGCCAATTCGAAGGACCCGGATACAATGAGCAGTTCTTC
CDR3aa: CASSQFEGPGYNEQFF

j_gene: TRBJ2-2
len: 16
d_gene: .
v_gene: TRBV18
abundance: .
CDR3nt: TGTGCCAGCTCACCCTTGGCAGGGCATAACACCGGGGAGCTGTTTTTT
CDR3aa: CASSPLAGHNTGELFF

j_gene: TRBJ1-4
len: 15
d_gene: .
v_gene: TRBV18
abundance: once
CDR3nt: TGTGCCAGCTCACCACCTGCCAGGGAGGGGGAAAAACTGTTTTTT
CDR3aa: CASSPPAREGEKLFF

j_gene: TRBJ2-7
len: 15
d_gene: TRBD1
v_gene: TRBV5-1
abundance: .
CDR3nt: TGCGCCAGCAGCTTGGGTGGACAGGGTACTCACGAGCAGTACTTC
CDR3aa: CASSLGGQGTHEQYF

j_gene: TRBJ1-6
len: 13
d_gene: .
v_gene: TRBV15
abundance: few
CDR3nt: TGTGCCACCAGCAGAGGAGGTAACTCACCCCTCCACTTT
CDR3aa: CATSRGGNSPLHF

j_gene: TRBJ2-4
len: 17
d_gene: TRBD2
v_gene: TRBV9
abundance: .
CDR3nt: TGTGCCAGCAGCGTAGTTGAGACTAGCGGGGCATTATACATTCAGTACTTC
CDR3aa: CASSVVETSGALYIQYF

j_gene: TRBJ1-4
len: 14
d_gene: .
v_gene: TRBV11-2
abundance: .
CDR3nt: TGTGCCAGCAGCCTCGGACGGCTTGATGAAAAACTGTTTTTT
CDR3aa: CASSLGRLDEKLFF

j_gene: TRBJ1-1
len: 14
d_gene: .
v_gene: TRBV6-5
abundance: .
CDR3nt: TGTGCCAGCACCTCTGATGGGGCAAGCACTGAAGCTTTCTTT
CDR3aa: CASTSDGASTEAFF

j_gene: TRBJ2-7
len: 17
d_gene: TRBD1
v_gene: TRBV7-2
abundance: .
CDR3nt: TGTGCCAGCAGCTCGGCGGGGTCCGGGACAGGGAGCCGGGAGCAGTACTTC
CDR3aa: CASSSAGSGTGSREQYF

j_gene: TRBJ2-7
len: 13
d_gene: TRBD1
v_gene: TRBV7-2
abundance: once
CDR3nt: TGTGCCAGCAGCCCGGGACAGAACTACGAGCAGTACTTC
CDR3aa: CASSPGQNYEQYF

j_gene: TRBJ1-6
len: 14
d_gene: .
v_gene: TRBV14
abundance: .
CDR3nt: TGTGCCAGCAGCCTCCGGACTCGTAATTCACCCCTCCACTTT
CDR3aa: CASSLRTRNSPLHF

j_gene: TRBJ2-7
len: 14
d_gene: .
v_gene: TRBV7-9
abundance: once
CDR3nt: TGTGCCAGCAGCCAACTCACGGGTTTGCACGAGCAGTACTTC
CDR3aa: CASSQLTGLHEQYF

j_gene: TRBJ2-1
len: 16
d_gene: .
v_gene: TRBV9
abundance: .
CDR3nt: TGTGCCAGCAGCGTAGAGGGACCCCTGCTTACTTATGAGCAGTTCTTC
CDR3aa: CASSVEGPLLTYEQFF

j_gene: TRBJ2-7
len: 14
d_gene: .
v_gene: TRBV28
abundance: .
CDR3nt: TGTGCCAGCAGTTTAGGTAGTGTAATGGACGAGCAGTACTTC
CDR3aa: CASSLGSVMDEQYF

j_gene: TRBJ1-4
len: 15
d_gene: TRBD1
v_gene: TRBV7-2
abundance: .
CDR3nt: TGTGCCAGCAGTCGACCCCAGGGGGGAAATGAAAAACTGTTTTTT
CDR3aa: CASSRPQGGNEKLFF

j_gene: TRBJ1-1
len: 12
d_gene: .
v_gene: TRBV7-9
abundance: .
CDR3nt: TGTGCCAGCAGCCAATCAGCAACTGAAGCTTTCTTT
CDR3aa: CASSQSATEAFF

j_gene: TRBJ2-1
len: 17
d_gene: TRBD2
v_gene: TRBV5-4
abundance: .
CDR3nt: TGTGCCAGCAGCCAGTCCAGTGCAGCGGGGGACTACAATGAGCAGTTCTTC
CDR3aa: CASSQSSAAGDYNEQFF

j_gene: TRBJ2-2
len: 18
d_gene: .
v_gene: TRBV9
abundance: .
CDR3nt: TGTGCCAGCAGCGTAGCTACCCTGGGGGCAGGGAACACCGGGGAGCTGTTTTTT
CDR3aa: CASSVATLGAGNTGELFF

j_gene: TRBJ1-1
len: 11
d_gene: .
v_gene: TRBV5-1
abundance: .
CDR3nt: TGCGCCAGCAGCTTGCTGGATGAAGCTTTCTTT
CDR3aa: CASSLLDEAFF

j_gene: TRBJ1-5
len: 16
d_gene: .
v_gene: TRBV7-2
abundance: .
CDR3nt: TGTGCCAGCAGCTTAGGGCAGGGTTCCGGCAATCAGCCCCAGCATTTT
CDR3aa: CASSLGQGSGNQPQHF

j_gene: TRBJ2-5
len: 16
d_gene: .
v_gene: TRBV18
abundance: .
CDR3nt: TGTGCCAGCTCACCGCAAAGGACAGTTCGCCAAGAGACCCAGTACTTC
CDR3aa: CASSPQRTVRQETQYF

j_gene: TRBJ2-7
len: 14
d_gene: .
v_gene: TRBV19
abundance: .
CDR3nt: TGTGCCAGTACTTTAGGGGGGGCTCGCGGCGAGCAGTACTTC
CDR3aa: CASTLGGARGEQYF

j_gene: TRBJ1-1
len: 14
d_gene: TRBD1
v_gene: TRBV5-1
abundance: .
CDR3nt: TGCGCCAGCAGCCCGGGACAGGGGGACACTGAAGCTTTCTTT
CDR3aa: CASSPGQGDTEAFF

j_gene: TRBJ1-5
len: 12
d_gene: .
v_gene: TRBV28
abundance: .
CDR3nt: TGTGCCAGCAGTTTAGGCCTGCGGCCCCAGCATTTT
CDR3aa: CASSLGLRPQHF